What follows is one T cell receptor beta chain and its context. Its cognate antigen is unknown. A single base separates this from a much larger clone, so it may be a read error. This specimen comes from a study of blood T cells in healthy people across ages. Findings of the study overall: More naive CD4+ cells and higher diversity marked long-lived donors relative to aged donors.

Germline lookup yields CDR1 SGHVS and CDR2 FNYEAQ. This CDR3 spans 16 amino acids. Sample-barcoded 5' priming and a J-beta primer mix drove a second PCR of about 6 to 11 cycles. TCRdb re-analysed the 5' RACE reads in MiXCR, keeping a single row per CDR3 protein. The sample includes about 930,000 distinct CDR3 sequences, roughly 28% seen only once; the top ten take about 9.4%. This sample was also put to use in a study of T cells of mothers and their children.

Material for sequencing was blood. This chain uses TRBV7-6 with TRBJ1-2; D is perhaps TRBD1 (6 bases). The TCR comes from a woman aged 40 to 55 in good health. The CDR3, as DNA: TGTACCAGCAGCTTAGTGGCGGGGGCGCGTGACTATGGCTACACCTTC. As protein: CTSSLVAGARDYGYTF.